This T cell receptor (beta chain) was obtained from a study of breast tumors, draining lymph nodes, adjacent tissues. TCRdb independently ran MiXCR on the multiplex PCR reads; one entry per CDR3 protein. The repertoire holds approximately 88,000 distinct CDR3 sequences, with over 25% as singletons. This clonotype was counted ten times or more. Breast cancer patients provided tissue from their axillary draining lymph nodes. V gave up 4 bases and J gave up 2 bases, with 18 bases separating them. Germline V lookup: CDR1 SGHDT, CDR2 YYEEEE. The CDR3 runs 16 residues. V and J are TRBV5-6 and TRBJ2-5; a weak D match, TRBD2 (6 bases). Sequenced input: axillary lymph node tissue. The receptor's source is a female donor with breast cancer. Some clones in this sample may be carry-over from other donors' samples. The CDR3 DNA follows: TGTGCCAGCAGCCCGGGAGTAGTGGCGGTACAAGAGACCCAGTACTTC. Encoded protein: CASSPGVVAVQETQYF.